This TCR beta chain was documented in a study of shared clonotypes between healthy human individuals (dated by TCRdb to the early 2020s). Some background on the complete study: Three men and two women, aged 18 to 49 years, made up the cohort. Between about 0.8 and 9 billion PBMCs per donor were obtained by leukapheresis. To estimate repertoire size and how much clonotype sharing occurs between individuals, the study deeply sequenced the blood TCR repertoires of five healthy adults. For each donor, CD4 naive and CD4 memory were each run on three plates, CD8 naive on two plates, and CD8 memory on one plate. To increase sequencing depth and limit assay-specific biases, TCR repertoire library preparation and sequencing were carried out by different laboratories using diverse techniques.

Using the deep immunoSEQ assay, TCR CDR3 regions were amplified from genomic DNA by multiplex PCR. Extracted genomic DNA from each cell subset was distributed evenly across all wells of several immunoSEQ 96-well plates, and each plate was treated as a replicate. For sorted subsets, each replicate PCR was loaded with approximately 190 ng genomic DNA, equivalent to 30,000 or so T cell genomes. Purified libraries were quantified with a Qubit 3.0 fluorometer, sized on a Bioanalyzer 2100, and re-quantified with the KAPA Library Quantification kit. A separate single-read 150-cycle Illumina NextSeq 550 flow cell was used to sequence each immunoSEQ 96-well plate. The study's processing was this. Because the immunoSEQ output included only junctional sequences and no quality scores, the filtering could not be the same as the filtering used for full-length reads. Sequences were annotated with PyIR, a Python wrapper for IgBLAST v1.9, using IMGT germline references to assign V/J genes and CDR3. Reads with weak V/J assignments (E-value above 1e-6), missing CDR3, stop codons, out-of-frame junctions, or ambiguous translated residues were removed. V3J clonotypes were defined as sequences sharing an identical inferred V gene, J gene, and CDR3 amino acid sequence. To compute the percentage overlap between repertoires, the number of shared unique clonotypes was divided by the size of the smaller repertoire. Richness of each repertoire was evaluated using RTK rarefaction, the Chao1 estimator, and Recon v2.1 estimates of unobserved clonotypes. Generation probabilities were computed with OLGA for all TCRbeta clonotypes obtained by the gDNA method from a handful of donors. The table comes from immuneACCESS by way of TCRdb, which keeps in-frame sequences with V and J called. Part of the clones is missing from these tables; in studies checked, under half for an unresolved V gene and the rest for unknown reasons. V, J and clone size were drawn from that table, and D and trimming were deduced from the DNA. The sample table records millions of clones; roughly 95% of these occur just once. The top ten hold roughly 1.1% of the sample.

In the case of this clone: Its specific antigen is unknown. Base-call qualities are not available, and no considerably larger clone is one nucleotide away.

According to the germline V gene, CDR1 reads MDHEN and CDR2 reads SYDVKM. V gives up 0 bases and J gives up 2 bases, and the segment between their germline ends measures 11 bases. From the cysteine through the phenylalanine, the CDR3 covers 16 amino acids. The only DNA kept is the CDR3, 48 bases in frame from the first base. For the CD8 naive samples, CD45RO-negative cells were positively selected for CCR7, yielding a CD45RA+CCR7+ population from which TemRA cells were excluded. The donors were healthy, HIV-negative adults who had no recently reported acute infections or vaccinations. Every donor was a Caucasian adult living in Nashville, Tennessee, USA. Blood was collected by leukapheresis, and PBMCs were isolated by Ficoll-Histopaque density gradient centrifugation and then cryopreserved in liquid nitrogen vapor phase. Purity and quantity of every magnetically sorted T cell population were checked by analytical flow cytometry. Genomic DNA was isolated from each sorted fraction and quantified by UV absorbance on a Nanodrop 2000c.

The investigation overall reported the following: Incomplete sequencing was indicated by rarefaction of sorted-subset datasets, despite the large sequencing depth. Across a few donors, about 5% of naive CD4, approximately 3.5% of naive CD8, 2.3% of memory CD4, and over 0.35% of memory CD8 clonotypes were shared. Only blood was sampled, and tissue TCR repertoires likely differ from those in blood. Clonotypes shared by all four sorted-subset donors showed higher generation probabilities than non-shared clonotypes. Estimated clonotype richness was generally larger for naive than for memory subsets. Based on pairwise subsampling, the degree of clonotype sharing among donors was expected to be affected by sequencing depth. Because the study included only a small number of donors, the genetic and exposure-history diversity represented was limited.

This clonotype was sampled from a man between 18 and 35 years old in good health. Sequencing was performed on naive CD8+ T cells sorted from blood. The cell subset or site tag for this specimen amounts to: CD45RA+CCR7+. The sequence joins TRBV28 to TRBJ2-1; a weak D assignment points to TRBD2 (6 bases agree). For the CDR3, the sequence is CASSLWASETYNEQFF. At the DNA level, the sequence is TGTGCCAGCAGTTTATGGGCTAGCGAGACCTACAATGAGCAGTTCTTC. With all but the CDR3 taken from the reference TRBV28 and TRBJ2-1 genes, the full variable domain is: DVKVTQSSRYLVKRTGEKVFLECVQDMDHENMFWYRQDPGLGLRLIYFSYDVKMKEKGDIPEGYSVSREKKERFSLILESASTNQTSMYLCASSLWASETYNEQFFGPGTRLTVL.